This T cell receptor (beta chain) was recorded in a study of T-cell memory formation after mild COVID-19. Looking at the study overall: Most TCR clusters belonged to a single donor.

Turning to this clonotype: What it binds is not known.

Barcoded TCR alpha and TCR beta cDNA libraries with UMIs came from 5'RACE using constant-segment primers. A single record per CDR3 protein comes from TCRdb applying MiXCR to the 5' RACE reads. This sample has over 250,000 distinct CDR3 sequences; approximately 15% occur once, and the top ten carry roughly 22%. Study conclusions and caveats: Contracting CD4+ clones sat mainly in CM and EM; CD8+ in EMRA. Pre-infection memory carried some responding clones, suggesting that cross-reactive memory joined.

The CDR3 is made up of 13 amino acids. The V gene lost 1 base and the J gene lost 7 bases, with 11 bases spanning the gap. Per germline, CDR1 LNHDA and CDR2 SQIVND (reference sequence). The source of this sequence is a man aged 18 to 30 who had mild COVID-19 (a few samples of this study predate the infection). Cell type and time point are not known. This chain links TRBV19 with TRBJ2-7, with D unresolved. The sequencing sample was made of PBMCs or a T cell subset sorted from them (not recorded which). The CDR3 sequence: CASSIVPTTEQYF. CDR3 nucleotides: TGTGCCAGTAGTATAGTACCAACAACGGAGCAGTACTTC.